A single sample gave rise to the 16 T cell receptor beta chains below, sequenced in a study of T cell responses to AZD1222 COVID-19 vaccine. Sequencing used immunoSEQ multiplex PCR; TCRdb keeps in-frame clones, though not all of them. In the table there are 110,000 to 150,000 clones, 92% of which are singletons. This material consisted of peripheral blood, taken on day 0 of AZD1222 vaccination. These receptors were taken from an adult in good health.

The V and J genes are TRBV19 and TRBJ2-3; D possibly matches TRBD1 or TRBD2 (5 bases each). The CDR3 is made up of 15 amino acids. Germline values: CDR1 LNHDA, CDR2 SQIVND (reference sequence). Trimming cost V 1 base and J 2 bases, with 10 bases left between them. CDR3 DNA sequence: TGTGCCAGTAGTATAGGCCGGGGCAACACAGATACGCAGTATTTT. Amino acids: CASSIGRGNTDTQYF.

The CDR3 reads CASSGEGTEAFF. The CDR3 DNA reads as TGTGCCAGCAGCGGCGAGGGAACTGAAGCTTTCTTT. The V call is TRBV5-6, the J call TRBJ1-1; D is unresolved. Germline V gives CDR1 SGHDT, CDR2 YYEEEE. The CDR3 runs 12 residues. V lost 4 bases to trimming and J lost 5 bases, with 9 bases between them.

The rearrangement uses TRBV6-5 and TRBJ2-1; possible D gene TRBD2, 6 bases. V lost 3 bases and J lost 7, with 7 bases in between. Germline CDR1 and CDR2: MNHEY and SVGAGI. CDR3 length: 12 amino acids. The CDR3 sequence: CASSYGGNEQFF. The DNA for the CDR3 is TGTGCCAGCAGTTATGGGGGGAATGAGCAGTTCTTC.

J is TRBJ2-3 and V is TRBV27, with D hard to call. The V gene's germline CDR1 is MNHEY and CDR2 SMNVEV (reference sequence). This CDR3 is built from 11 residues. Trimming stripped 4 bases from V and 5 bases from J, with 4 bases between. CDR3 protein: CASSWGDTQYF. The CDR3 DNA reads as TGTGCCAGCAGTTGGGGAGATACGCAGTATTTT.

Only one count was recorded for this clone. This sequence joins TRBV9 and TRBJ1-2; no definite D call. The CDR3 has 15 amino acids. V dropped 0 bases and J dropped 3 bases, with 12 bases sitting between them. CDR1 is SGDLS and CDR2 is YYNGEE in the germline V gene. CDR3 DNA: TGTGCCAGCAGCGTAGGTGTCAGCATACACTATGGCTACACCTTC. This sequence encodes CASSVGVSIHYGYTF.

This chain joins TRBV19 and TRBJ1-2, with D tentatively TRBD1 (5 bases). The CDR3 loop spans 13 amino acids. Germline loops: CDR1 LNHDA, CDR2 SQIVND (reference sequence). The V end lost 3 bases, the J end lost 8 bases, and 13 bases lay between the germline ends. CDR3 sequence (DNA): TGTGCCAGTAGTATCAGGGACGAGCGGGGCTACACCTTC. The encoded protein is CASSIRDERGYTF.

V is TRBV5-5 and J is TRBJ1-4; D gene unclear. Germline-derived CDR1 and CDR2 are SGHKS and YYEKEE (reference sequence). V lost 0 bases and J lost 3, with 6 bases in between. This CDR3 comprises 14 residues. The CDR3 reads CASSLGRANEKLFF. The CDR3 region has the DNA TGTGCCAGCAGCTTGGGGCGGGCTAATGAAAAACTGTTTTTT.

This chain uses TRBV6-4 with TRBJ1-1; unclear D gene. The CDR3 has 11 residues. Germline CDR1 and CDR2: MRHNA and SNTAGT. Trimming took 2 bases from V and 7 from J, leaving 5 bases between them. CDR3 coding DNA: TGTGCCAGCAGTGACGGCCGTGAAGCTTTCTTT. This gives the protein CASSDGREAFF.

This chain connects TRBV4-1 to TRBJ2-1; D is ambiguous. Germline V gene data show CDR1 as MGHRA and CDR2 as YSYEKL. V dropped 6 bases and J dropped 0 bases, with 12 bases sitting between them. This CDR3 spans 15 amino acids. The CDR3 loop is CASRRLPSSYNEQFF. Written as DNA, the CDR3 is TGCGCCAGCAGAAGACTCCCGAGCTCCTACAATGAGCAGTTCTTC.

The chain joins TRBV28 to TRBJ1-1; possibly TRBD1 for D (5 bases). CDR3 length: 14 amino acids. The germline V gene encodes CDR1 MDHEN and CDR2 SYDVKM. V was pared by 1 base and J by 11 bases, with 17 bases between. Here the CDR3 reads CASSLLSQGVLAFF. The CDR3 coding sequence is TGTGCCAGCAGTTTATTGTCGCAGGGAGTGTTGGCTTTCTTT.

The V call is TRBV7-8, the J call TRBJ1-6; D perhaps matches TRBD1 (5 bases). The germline gives CDR1 SGHVS, CDR2 FQNEAQ. V lost 5 bases, J lost 8 bases, and 13 bases lay in between. The CDR3 contains 14 residues. The CDR3 sequence is CASSPVMGDSPLHF. CDR3 DNA sequence: TGTGCCAGCAGCCCGGTTATGGGGGATTCACCCCTCCACTTT.

The CDR3 nucleotides are TGTGCCAGCACTAGGGACAGGACCAACTATGGCTACACCTTC. Translation: CASTRDRTNYGYTF. The rearrangement joins TRBV2 to TRBJ1-2; 8 bases are shared with TRBD1. Germline V CDR1 and CDR2: SNHLY, FYNNEI. The CDR3 runs 14 residues. V dropped 7 bases and J dropped 2; count of bases not matched to a gene: 6.

The V and J genes are TRBV4-1 and TRBJ1-5; 9 nucleotides agree with TRBD1. The CDR3 extends over 15 amino acids. V lost 3 bases to trimming and J lost 3 bases; unmatched junction nucleotides: 3. Germline lookup yields CDR1 MGHRA and CDR2 YSYEKL. The CDR3 loop reads CASSQRQGDNQPQHF. The CDR3 nucleotides are TGCGCCAGCAGCCAGAGACAGGGGGACAATCAGCCCCAGCATTTT.

The V call is TRBV28, the J call TRBJ1-3; maybe TRBD1 (6 bases). The CDR3 is made up of 15 amino acids. V was pared by 3 bases and J by 4 bases, with 13 bases between. Germline V CDR1 and CDR2: MDHEN, SYDVKM. CDR3 nucleotide sequence: TGTGCCAGCAGTTTCTGGGGGGCCGGAGGAAACACCATATATTTT. Amino acids: CASSFWGAGGNTIYF.

The genes are TRBV15 and TRBJ1-2; D perhaps matches TRBD1 (5 bases). The CDR3 runs 12 residues. Germline CDR1 LNHNV, CDR2 YYDKDF (reference sequence). Trimming pared 1 base from V and 10 bases from J, leaving 10 bases between. CDR3 bases: TGTGCCACCAGCAGAGGGGGAGGGACCTACACCTTC. This translates into CATSRGGGTYTF.

This clone came up once. The V and J genes are TRBV7-2 and TRBJ1-2; D gene uncertain. The CDR3 is made up of 13 amino acids. CDR1 and CDR2 from the germline V gene are SGHTA and FQGNSA. V was trimmed by 5 bases and J by 8 bases, leaving 15 bases between them. The CDR3 DNA follows: TGTGCCAGCAGCCGCGATGCCGCGGGAGGCTACACCTTC. Translated, it gives CASSRDAAGGYTF.